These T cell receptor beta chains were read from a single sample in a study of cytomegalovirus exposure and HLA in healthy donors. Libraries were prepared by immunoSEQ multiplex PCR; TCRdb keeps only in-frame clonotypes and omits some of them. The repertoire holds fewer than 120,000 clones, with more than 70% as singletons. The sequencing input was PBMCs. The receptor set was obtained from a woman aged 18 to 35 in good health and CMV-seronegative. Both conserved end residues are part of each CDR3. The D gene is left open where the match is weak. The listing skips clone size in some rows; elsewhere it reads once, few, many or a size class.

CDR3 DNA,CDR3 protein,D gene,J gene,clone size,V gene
TGTGCCAGCAGTCGGCTAGCGGGAATTGGGGGCGGGGAGCTGTTTTTT,CASSRLAGIGGGELFF,TRBD2,TRBJ2-2,NA,TRBV2
TGTGCCTGGAGCTCTGACAGGGGGCCTGGAAACACCATATATTTT,CAWSSDRGPGNTIYF,TRBD1,TRBJ1-3,NA,TRBV30
TGTGCCAGCAGCCGCACTAATTTACTGAGCTTC,CASSRTNLLSF,NA,TRBJ2-7,NA,TRBV5-4
TGTGCCACCAGCAGCTCCAGGTGGACTGAAGCTTTCTTT,CATSSSRWTEAFF,NA,TRBJ1-1,NA,TRBV15
TGTGCCAGCAGTCCCCTAGCGGGGCCGTACAATGAGCAGTTCTTC,CASSPLAGPYNEQFF,TRBD2,TRBJ2-1,NA,TRBV27
TGTGCCAGCAGCCTAACCGGGACAGGGTCATACGAGCAGTACTTC,CASSLTGTGSYEQYF,TRBD1,TRBJ2-7,NA,TRBV11-3
TGTGCCAGCAGCCACAATCAGCCCCAGCATTTT,CASSHNQPQHF,NA,TRBJ1-5,NA,TRBV28
TGTGCCAGCAGCCAAGGGCAGGGGGCCACTGAAGCTTTCTTT,CASSQGQGATEAFF,TRBD1,TRBJ1-1,NA,TRBV4-2
TGTGCCAGCAGTTTCGGACAGGGTATGGCCTACGAGCAGTACTTC,CASSFGQGMAYEQYF,TRBD1,TRBJ2-7,NA,TRBV27
TGTGCCAGCAGCCAACCTATGACTAGCGGGAGCACAGATACGCAGTATTTT,CASSQPMTSGSTDTQYF,TRBD2,TRBJ2-3,NA,TRBV7-6
TGTGCCAGCAGTGAAAACAGCGGGAGTTCCTACGAGCAGTACTTC,CASSENSGSSYEQYF,TRBD2,TRBJ2-7,few,TRBV6-1
TGCGCCAGCAGCCAATACGCAGGGATGAGCACAGATACGCAGTATTTT,CASSQYAGMSTDTQYF,NA,TRBJ2-3,few,TRBV4-1
TGCGCCAGCAGCCTTAAACAGGCCCACCGAAGGACTAGCGGGTTATTCGGTGAGACCCAGTACTTC,CASSLKQAHRRTSGLFGETQYF,TRBD2,TRBJ2-5,NA,TRBV23-1
TGTGCCAGCAGTTTATCTTTTTTACCGGGACAGGGCCCCACCGAGCAGTACTTC,CASSLSFLPGQGPTEQYF,TRBD1,TRBJ2-7,NA,TRBV27
TGTGCCAGCAGTTACCCCCCAGGGGGTCTAAAGCAGCCCCAGCATTTT,CASSYPPGGLKQPQHF,TRBD1,TRBJ1-5,NA,TRBV6-7
TGCGCCAGCAGCTTGGCCAAAACAGGGATCGCCTACGAGCAGTACTTC,CASSLAKTGIAYEQYF,NA,TRBJ2-7,NA,TRBV5-1
TGTGCCATCAGAGATGACACTAGAAATGAGCAGTTCTTC,CAIRDDTRNEQFF,NA,TRBJ2-1,NA,TRBV10-3
TGTGCCAGCAGTTTTAAGGGACAGGGCCACGAGCAGTACTTC,CASSFKGQGHEQYF,TRBD1,TRBJ2-7,NA,TRBV28
TGTGCCAGCAGCTTATTCCAGCGGGAGCCTCCTAAAGTCAATGAGCAGTTCTTC,CASSLFQREPPKVNEQFF,TRBD2,TRBJ2-1,NA,TRBV7-6
TGTGCCAGCAGTTCCATAACAGGGGCAACTAATGAAAAACTGTTTTTT,CASSSITGATNEKLFF,TRBD1,TRBJ1-4,NA,TRBV27
TGCGCCAGCAGCTTACAGGGACGGGAGACCCAGTACTTC,CASSLQGRETQYF,NA,TRBJ2-5,NA,TRBV5-1
TGCAGCGTTAAAAGGACAGGGGCCTACGAGCAGTACTTC,CSVKRTGAYEQYF,TRBD1,TRBJ2-7,NA,TRBV29-1
TGTGCCAGCAGCTTAAGTTTCGGGGCCTACGAGCAGTACTTC,CASSLSFGAYEQYF,NA,TRBJ2-7,NA,TRBV7-3
TGTGCCAGCAGTTCTTGGGTAGGGACTAGCGGGTCTTACGAGCAGTACTTC,CASSSWVGTSGSYEQYF,TRBD2,TRBJ2-7,NA,TRBV28
TGTGCCAGCAGTGAACAGGGGGCTGGATCTGGGGCCAACGTCCTGACTTTC,CASSEQGAGSGANVLTF,TRBD1,TRBJ2-6,NA,TRBV6-4
TGCGCCAGCAGCCCGCGGACAGAGAACACCGGGGAGCTGTTTTTT,CASSPRTENTGELFF,NA,TRBJ2-2,NA,TRBV5-1
TGTGCCAGCAGAGCACACAGGGGGCGCAGGAACACTGAAGCTTTCTTT,CASRAHRGRRNTEAFF,TRBD1,TRBJ1-1,NA,TRBV28
TGTGCCAGCAGCAACCGACAGGGTAATCAGCCCCAGCATTTT,CASSNRQGNQPQHF,TRBD1,TRBJ1-5,NA,TRBV7-2
TGTGCCTCCGCGGGGTACGAGCAGTACTTC,CASAGYEQYF,NA,TRBJ2-7,NA,TRBV25-1